These 24 T cell receptor beta chains came from one sample sequenced in a study of immune evolution from preneoplasia to lung adenocarcinoma. TCRdb's table, derived via immunoSEQ multiplex PCR, lists solely in-frame clones and lacks some. There are 25,000 to 30,000 clones in the sample; about 76% occur only once, and 5.7% lies in the top ten. The sequencing input was FFPE invasive lung adenocarcinoma tissue. The receptors shown here come from a person aged 55 to 75 with invasive lung adenocarcinoma. Some clones in this sample may be carry-over from other donors' samples.

The chain is built from TRBV18 and TRBJ1-5; D is unresolved. V dropped 2 bases and J dropped 7 bases, with 9 bases sitting between them. Germline values: CDR1 KGHSH, CDR2 LQKENI. The CDR3 contains 13 residues. The CDR3 reads CASSPSGKQPQHF. DNA for the CDR3: TGTGCCAGCTCACCATCGGGGAAGCAGCCCCAGCATTTT.

The chain couples TRBV4-2 to TRBJ2-3; D possibly uses TRBD1 or TRBD2 (5 bases each). Looked up from germline, CDR1 is LGHNA and CDR2 is YNFKEQ. Trimming stripped 4 bases from V and 1 base from J, with 21 bases between. The CDR3 spans 18 residues. CDR3 in amino acids: CASSPGTTAAPRTDTQYF. CDR3 bases: TGTGCCAGCAGCCCCGGGACCACTGCTGCCCCCCGCACAGATACGCAGTATTTT.

This sequence joins TRBV25-1 and TRBJ1-5, with D unresolved. V was pared by 6 bases and J by 3 bases, with 12 bases between. The CDR3 runs 14 residues. Germline V gene sequence: CDR1 MGHDK, CDR2 SYGVNS. The chain's CDR3 is CASRKAGYNQPQHF. The DNA for the CDR3 is TGTGCCAGCAGAAAAGCAGGTTACAATCAGCCCCAGCATTTT.

For the CDR3, the DNA is TGTGCCAGTAGTGAGACCTTCCAATACAATGAGCAGTTCTTC. It encodes CASSETFQYNEQFF. This chain uses TRBV19 with TRBJ2-1; D ambiguous. CDR1 is LNHDA and CDR2 is SQIVND in the germline V gene (reference sequence). The CDR3 spans 14 residues. Between the trimmed V and J ends, which lost 5 bases and 4 bases, there was a span of 12 bases.

The chain links TRBV28 to TRBJ2-1, with TRBD1 identical over 11 bases. Germline V gives CDR1 MDHEN, CDR2 SYDVKM. The trim removed 5 bases at V and 9 bases at J, leaving 15 bases unmatched. The CDR3 loop spans 17 amino acids. CDR3 coding DNA: TGTGCCAGCAGTCGAAGGACCCTGGACAGGGGGCCTGGTGAGCAGTTCTTC. It yields the protein CASSRRTLDRGPGEQFF.

This clone was detected a few times. The V and J genes are TRBV7-2 and TRBJ2-7, with D perhaps matching TRBD1 (6 bases). Trimming stripped 6 bases from V and 6 bases from J, with 18 bases between. The CDR3 contains 14 residues. Germline V gene data show CDR1 as SGHTA and CDR2 as FQGNSA. The chain's CDR3 is CASRAGADRREQYF. The CDR3 DNA sequence: TGTGCCAGCAGGGCCGGGGCCGACAGGCGCGAGCAGTACTTC. The whole variable domain, filled in from reference TRBV7-2 and TRBJ2-7, reads GAGVSQSPSNKVTEKGKDVELRCDPISGHTALYWYRQSLGQGLEFLIYFQGNSAPDKSGLPSDRFSAERTGGSVSTLTIQRTQQEDSAVYLCASRAGADRREQYFGPGTRLTVT.

The V gene is TRBV11-2, the J gene TRBJ2-2, with TRBD2 matching 7 bases. V lost 6 bases and J lost 0; bases outside the gene matches: 4. CDR1 and CDR2 (germline): SGHAT, FQNNGV. There are 15 residues in the CDR3. The CDR3 nucleotides read TGTGCCAGCAGTAGAGCGGGGACGAACACCGGGGAGCTGTTTTTT. Encoded protein: CASSRAGTNTGELFF.

Turning to this clone: This specimen includes other DNA sequences encoding the same CDR3. This chain connects TRBV5-4 to TRBJ1-2; a weak D match, TRBD1 (6 bases). Germline V gene sequence: CDR1 SGHNT, CDR2 YYREEE (reference sequence). The CDR3 loop spans 14 amino acids. V shed 0 bases and J shed 0 bases, with 6 bases lying between them. The CDR3, as DNA: TGTGCCAGCAGCTTGGACAGGGCTAACTATGGCTACACCTTC. It translates to CASSLDRANYGYTF.

V and J are TRBV5-4 and TRBJ1-4; 7 bases match TRBD1. Per germline, CDR1 SGHNT and CDR2 YYREEE (reference sequence). The ends lost 5 bases at V and 0 bases at J; junction bases unmatched: 7. The CDR3 spans 16 residues. This chain's CDR3 is CASSRGTAATNEKLFF. DNA of the CDR3: TGTGCCAGCAGTCGGGGGACAGCTGCAACTAATGAAAAACTGTTTTTT.

The chain is built from TRBV7-8 and TRBJ1-4; a weak D match, TRBD1 (5 bases). This CDR3 is 14 amino acids long. V dropped 3 bases and J dropped 7 bases, with 12 bases sitting between them. Germline V CDR1 and CDR2: SGHVS, FQNEAQ. The CDR3 sequence is CASSLKIGGEKLFF. The DNA for the CDR3 is TGTGCCAGCAGCTTGAAGATTGGGGGTGAAAAACTGTTTTTT.

This chain uses TRBV4-1 with TRBJ2-1; 8 bases match TRBD1. The length of the CDR3 is 15 residues. V lost 0 bases to trimming and J lost 10 bases; unmatched junction nucleotides: 8. Germline-derived CDR1 and CDR2 are MGHRA and YSYEKL. CDR3 protein: CASSQDIQGAWEQFF. The DNA for the CDR3 is TGCGCCAGCAGCCAAGATATCCAGGGGGCTTGGGAGCAGTTCTTC.

The rearrangement links TRBV5-5 to TRBJ2-1; 7 bases agree with TRBD2. The CDR3 has 14 residues. The junction had 6 bases not matched to a gene; V was cut back by 7 bases and J by 2 bases. Germline V CDR1 and CDR2: SGHKS, YYEKEE (reference sequence). Written as DNA, the CDR3 is TGTGCCAGCGCACGCGGGAGAGCCTACAATGAGCAGTTCTTC. This codes for CASARGRAYNEQFF.

This chain uses TRBV18 with TRBJ2-2, with a weak D call TRBD1 (5 bases). Germline CDR1 reads KGHSH; CDR2 reads LQKENI. This CDR3 is built from 16 residues. V dropped 0 bases and J dropped 0 bases, with 8 bases sitting between them. CDR3 coding DNA: TGTGCCAGCTCACCACCCAGGGCCCCGAACACCGGGGAGCTGTTTTTT. Translation: CASSPPRAPNTGELFF.

The V gene is TRBV5-6, the J gene TRBJ2-3, with a possible D match to TRBD2 (5 bases). The CDR3 extends over 18 amino acids. V was clipped by 2 bases and J by 6 bases, with 25 bases between them. Germline lookup yields CDR1 SGHDT and CDR2 YYEEEE. The CDR3 region is CASSLGLPPDPQGDTQYF. The DNA for the CDR3 is TGTGCCAGCAGCTTAGGACTCCCCCCGGACCCACAAGGGGATACGCAGTATTTT.

The chain's CDR3 is CASSYGKGETQYF. The CDR3 bases are TGTGCCAGCAGTTACGGGAAGGGAGAGACCCAGTACTTC. The V and J genes are TRBV27 and TRBJ2-5; D possibly corresponds to TRBD2 (5 bases). This CDR3 contains 13 residues. Germline values: CDR1 MNHEY, CDR2 SMNVEV (reference sequence). V was pared by 4 bases and J by 4 bases, with 10 bases between.

This clone came up a few times. This chain links TRBV12-5 with TRBJ2-1, with 10 bases matching TRBD2. Losses at the gene ends were 6 bases for V and 8 bases for J; bases not matched to a gene: 13. The germline gives CDR1 LGHNT, CDR2 FRNRAP. The CDR3 is 16 residues long. Here the CDR3 DNA reads TGTGCTAGTGGGAGTGGACTAGCGGCCATGGGCGATGAGCAGTTCTTC. It yields the protein CASGSGLAAMGDEQFF.

This clone is labeled as medium-sized. The chain carries TRBV5-6 and TRBJ2-7, with 8 bases identical to TRBD1. Trimming at V came to 2 bases and at J to 0 bases, leaving 7 bases not matched to a gene. The CDR3 runs 16 residues. The germline V gene encodes CDR1 SGHDT and CDR2 YYEEEE. Here the CDR3 DNA reads TGTGCCAGCAGCTTCTTGGACAGGGCTCGCTCCTACGAGCAGTACTTC. Translated, it gives CASSFLDRARSYEQYF. Complete variable domain (other parts from reference TRBV5-6 and TRBJ2-7): DAGVTQSPTHLIKTRGQQVTLRCSPKSGHDTVSWYQQALGQGPQFIFQYYEEEERQRGNFPDRFSGHQFPNYSSELNVNALLLGDSALYLCASSFLDRARSYEQYFGPGTRLTVT.

The genes are TRBV29-1 and TRBJ2-1, with 8 nucleotides matching TRBD1. The CDR3 loop spans 14 amino acids. CDR1 is SQVTM and CDR2 is ANQGSEA in the germline V gene. V lost 6 bases to trimming and J lost 7 bases; unmatched junction nucleotides: 11. The CDR3 loop reads CSVVPGGLNNEQFF. The DNA for the CDR3 is TGCAGCGTGGTCCCAGGGGGCCTTAATAATGAGCAGTTCTTC.

There are a few counts of this clone. V is TRBV5-6 and J is TRBJ1-1; 8 nucleotides align to TRBD1. Losses at the gene ends were 4 bases for V and 0 bases for J; bases not matched to a gene: 5. The CDR3 loop spans 15 amino acids. Germline CDR1 reads SGHDT; CDR2 reads YYEEEE. CDR3 nucleotides: TGTGCCAGCAGCGGACAGGGTTCGTTGAACACTGAAGCTTTCTTT. This gives the protein CASSGQGSLNTEAFF.

The chain uses TRBV5-1 and TRBJ2-3; either TRBD1 or TRBD2 may supply D (5 bases each). The CDR3 consists of 15 residues. V lost 4 bases, J lost 0 bases, and 12 bases lay in between. From germline, CDR1 is SGHRS and CDR2 YFSETQ. The CDR3 DNA follows: TGCGCCAGCAGCATGGGACGACCTAGCACAGATACGCAGTATTTT. Residues: CASSMGRPSTDTQYF.

The chain links TRBV18 to TRBJ1-1, with D possibly TRBD1 on 6 matching bases. The CDR3 sequence is 15 residues long. Trimming shortened V by 5 bases and J by 4 bases, and 17 bases separated the two germline ends. Germline V lookup: CDR1 KGHSH, CDR2 LQKENI. CDR3 protein: CASSSRGRQVTEAFF. The CDR3 DNA sequence: TGTGCCAGCTCATCCAGGGGAAGGCAGGTCACTGAAGCTTTCTTT.

This clone was observed once. The chain recombines TRBV19 with TRBJ1-2; no clear D gene. V was clipped by 5 bases and J by 5 bases, with 21 bases between them. This CDR3 spans 16 amino acids. CDR1 is LNHDA and CDR2 is SQIVND in the germline V gene (reference sequence). The CDR3 DNA reads as TGTGCCAGTAGTCCCAGCGGGTTTGGGCTACGATATGGCTACACCTTC. Residues: CASSPSGFGLRYGYTF.

The chain couples TRBV29-1 to TRBJ1-1; 12 bases agree with TRBD1. Germline trimming cut 6 bases from V and 4 bases from J; bases unmatched to any gene: 6. Germline V gene data show CDR1 as SQVTM and CDR2 as ANQGSEA. CDR3 length equals 14 residues. For the CDR3, the DNA is TGCAGCGTCGGGACAGGGGGCTGGGGCACTGAAGCTTTCTTT. Translating gives CSVGTGGWGTEAFF.

This clone is judged medium-sized. V usage is TRBV23-1 and J usage is TRBJ1-4; 9 nucleotides agree with TRBD1. TRBV23-1 carries the ORF label, with uncertain function. V lost 4 bases, J lost 5 bases, and 5 bases stayed unmatched. The CDR3 consists of 15 residues. In nucleotides, the CDR3 is TGCGCCAGCAGTCCTAACAGGGGGCTGAATGAAAAACTGTTTTTT. This gives the protein CASSPNRGLNEKLFF.